These 2 T cell receptor beta chains came from one sample sequenced in a study of shared clonotypes between healthy human individuals. This table comes from immunoSEQ multiplex PCR, and its TCRdb copy is limited to in-frame clones, with some not included. The table lists under 600,000 clones, around 97% of them singletons. Sequencing was done on a sample of naive CD4+ T cells sorted from blood. As for subset: CD45RA+ positively selected. The receptors were sampled from a woman aged 25 to 45 in good health.

The sample holds one count of this clone. This chain connects TRBV7-2 to TRBJ1-5; D is undetermined. The CDR3 contains 12 residues. The germline CDR1 and CDR2 sequences are SGHTA and FQGNSA. V was shortened by 4 bases and J by 6 bases, with 7 bases between the two germline ends. CDR3 amino acids: CASSSAGQPQHF. Written as DNA, the CDR3 is TGTGCCAGCAGCTCTGCGGGTCAGCCCCAGCATTTT.

The J gene is TRBJ2-1, the V gene TRBV29-1; D uncertain. The CDR3 is 12 residues long. Germline V gene lookup returns CDR1 SQVTM and CDR2 ANQGSEA. The V and J ends lost 2 bases and 5 bases respectively, with 7 bases between them. The CDR3 sequence is CSVEIGNNEQFF. The CDR3 DNA reads as TGCAGCGTTGAAATTGGGAACAATGAGCAGTTCTTC.